Listed below are T cell receptor beta chains from one sample, sequenced in a study of blood T cell repertoires in COVID-19. TCRdb's copy holds only in-frame clones and misses some; the assay was immunoSEQ multiplex PCR. Of some 99,000 clones listed, over 70% were seen once; the top ten hold 4% to 5.5%. The sequenced material came from peripheral blood. The origin of the receptors is a human donor in a cohort sampled during active or convalescent COVID-19. CDR3s include the opening cysteine and the closing phenylalanine or tryptophan. A D gene is named only where the DNA matches it firmly. Expanded clones get a size class; other rows say once, few or many, or leave the size out.

abundance	d_gene	v_gene	j_gene	CDR3aa	CDR3nt
.	.	TRBV6-6	TRBJ1-3	CASSYGVLASGNTIYF	TGTGCCAGCAGTTACGGTGTGTTGGCCTCTGGAAACACCATATATTTT
.	TRBD1	TRBV5-8	TRBJ1-5	CASTLEGGRNQPQHF	TGTGCCAGCACCCTTGAAGGGGGCCGCAATCAGCCCCAGCATTTT
.	TRBD1	TRBV5-4	TRBJ2-5	CASSPGTGGLETQYF	TGTGCCAGCAGCCCGGGGACAGGGGGATTAGAGACCCAGTACTTC
.	.	TRBV27	TRBJ1-4	CASSLRWTNEKLFF	TGTGCCAGCAGTTTGAGGTGGACTAATGAAAAACTGTTTTTT
few	.	TRBV6-6	TRBJ1-1	CASSSQRTVNTEAFF	TGTGCCAGCAGTTCTCAGAGGACAGTAAACACTGAAGCTTTCTTT
.	.	TRBV2	TRBJ1-6	CASSEPPGIRSPLHF	TGTGCCAGCAGTGAACCTCCGGGGATTCGTTCACCCCTCCACTTT
.	.	TRBV7-9	TRBJ2-7	CASSDVWGDDEQYF	TGTGCCAGCAGCGACGTCTGGGGCGATGACGAGCAGTACTTC
.	.	TRBV2	TRBJ1-4	CASSEFGIGANEKLFF	TGTGCCAGCAGTGAATTTGGTATCGGGGCTAATGAAAAACTGTTTTTT
.	.	TRBV5-1	TRBJ2-1	CASSLYQGNNEQFF	TGCGCCAGCAGCTTGTACCAGGGGAACAATGAGCAGTTCTTC
once	.	TRBV28	TRBJ1-6	CASRLWSNSPLHF	TGTGCCAGCAGGTTGTGGAGTAATTCACCCCTCCACTTT
.	TRBD2	TRBV5-4	TRBJ2-5	CASSSKTSGGPQETQYF	TGTGCCAGCAGCTCAAAGACTAGCGGGGGGCCCCAAGAGACCCAGTACTTC
.	.	TRBV28	TRBJ1-2	CASSERGSTKNYF	TGTGCCAGCAGTGAACGAGGCAGCACGAAAAATTACTTC
.	.	TRBV2	TRBJ2-3	CASSERDFTDTQYF	TGTGCCAGCAGTGAGAGGGATTTCACAGATACGCAGTATTTT
.	.	TRBV5-1	TRBJ2-3	CASSLALAVSTDTQYF	TGCGCCAGCAGCTTGGCCTTAGCGGTTAGCACAGATACGCAGTATTTT
once	.	TRBV11-2	TRBJ2-5	CASRTEDRQQETQYF	TGTGCCAGCAGAACCGAGGACAGACAGCAAGAGACCCAGTACTTC
.	.	TRBV9	TRBJ1-6	CASSGSGFYNSPLHF	TGTGCCAGCAGCGGGTCAGGGTTCTATAATTCACCCCTCCACTTT
.	.	TRBV5-5	TRBJ2-3	CASSLVGEGGGTDTQYF	TGTGCCAGCAGCTTAGTGGGGGAGGGGGGGGGCACAGATACGCAGTATTTT
.	.	TRBV12-3/TRBV12-4	TRBJ1-1	CASSPWATEAFF	TGTGCCAGCAGTCCGTGGGCGACTGAAGCTTTCTTT
.	TRBD1	TRBV18	TRBJ1-5	CASSPTGGFQPQHF	TGTGCCAGCTCACCGACAGGGGGCTTTCAGCCCCAGCATTTT
.	.	TRBV2	TRBJ1-1	CASSTRGDTEAFF	TGTGCCAGCAGCACCCGGGGGGACACTGAAGCTTTCTTT
once	.	TRBV10-3	TRBJ1-1	CAISRTGDGDTEAFF	TGTGCCATCAGTCGAACGGGGGACGGAGACACTGAAGCTTTCTTT
few	.	TRBV28	TRBJ2-2	CASSSDRLNTGELFF	TGTGCCAGCAGTTCCGACAGACTGAACACCGGGGAGCTGTTTTTT
.	TRBD1	TRBV5-4	TRBJ2-3	CASSLGQGYTDTQYF	TGTGCCAGCAGCTTGGGACAGGGTTACACAGATACGCAGTATTTT
few	.	TRBV5-6	TRBJ2-1	CASSLETSPMSEQFF	TGTGCCAGCAGCTTAGAGACAAGCCCCATGAGTGAGCAGTTCTTC
.	TRBD2	TRBV10-2	TRBJ2-7	CASSVGGSYEQYF	TGCGCCAGCAGTGTGGGCGGGAGCTACGAGCAGTACTTC
.	TRBD1	TRBV7-9	TRBJ1-2	CASSPDRGVYGYTF	TGTGCCAGCAGCCCGGACAGGGGAGTCTATGGCTACACCTTC
once	TRBD1	TRBV2	TRBJ2-5	CASSEAYTGVGETQYF	TGTGCCAGCAGTGAAGCCTACACAGGGGTTGGGGAGACCCAGTACTTC
.	.	TRBV12-3/TRBV12-4	TRBJ1-1	CASSLAKNTEAFF	TGTGCCAGCAGTCTAGCCAAGAACACTGAAGCTTTCTTT
.	.	TRBV11-3	TRBJ1-1	CASSLEGDTEAFF	TGTGCCAGCAGCTTGGAGGGAGACACTGAAGCTTTCTTT
.	.	TRBV6-5	TRBJ1-6	CASSNHRDSPLHF	TGTGCCAGCAGCAATCACAGGGATTCACCCCTCCACTTT